One sample yielded the 4 T cell receptor beta chains listed below, sequenced in a study of blood T cell repertoires in COVID-19. The table came from immunoSEQ multiplex PCR; TCRdb's copy has only in-frame clones and leaves some out. The data show 150,000 to 200,000 clones, more than 70% seen once. Sequenced: peripheral blood. The receptors here all came from a man aged 40-49 years with active or convalescent COVID-19.

The chain recombines TRBV21-1 with TRBJ2-6; TRBD2 is the table's D call and was not checked against the DNA. TRBV21-1 is given as a pseudogene. The CDR3 is made up of 17 amino acids. The CDR3 DNA is TGTGCCAGCGAATACACACTACCCTCCTCTGGGGCCAACGTCCTGACTTTC. Protein sequence: CASEYTLPSSGANVLTF.

The V call is TRBV3-1 (or the pseudogene TRBV3-2), the J call TRBJ2-3, with D perhaps matching TRBD2 (7 bases). Per germline, CDR1 LGHDT and CDR2 YNNKEL (reference sequence). Trimming shortened V by 0 bases and J by 3 bases, and 13 bases separated the two germline ends. The CDR3 is made up of 16 amino acids. The CDR3 DNA reads TGTGCCAGCAGCCAAGAGTCCCGGGGGGCAACAGATACGCAGTATTTT. Protein product: CASSQESRGATDTQYF.

This chain uses TRBV4-1 with TRBJ1-1; D call uncertain. Looked up from germline, CDR1 is MGHRA and CDR2 is YSYEKL. This CDR3 comprises 15 residues. V was shortened by 1 base and J by 3 bases, with 12 bases between the two germline ends. The CDR3 loop is CASSQGIAVDTEAFF. CDR3 coding DNA: TGCGCCAGCAGCCAAGGAATAGCAGTCGACACTGAAGCTTTCTTT.

The chain is built from TRBV6-1 and TRBJ2-1, with no clear D. The CDR3 is made up of 14 amino acids. V lost 3 bases and J 8 bases, leaving 14 bases between the germline ends. Germline lookup yields CDR1 MNHNS and CDR2 SASEGT. CDR3 region: CASSEIMVGDEQFF. The CDR3 coding sequence is TGTGCCAGCAGTGAGATAATGGTCGGAGATGAGCAGTTCTTC.